The next 5 T cell receptor beta chains were all read from a single sample in a study of cytotoxic CD8 clonotypes in ibrutinib-treated CLL. The assay was immunoSEQ multiplex PCR, and TCRdb's table has in-frame clones only and misses some. The sample includes 6,000 to 8,500 clones, approximately 80% of them seen just once. The sample here was PBMCs, taken before ibrutinib treatment. These TCRs come from a human donor with chronic lymphocytic leukemia.

This clone was picked up a small number of times. The chain carries TRBV15 and TRBJ1-3; possible D gene TRBD1, 5 bases. This CDR3 comprises 16 residues. The V gene's germline CDR1 is LNHNV and CDR2 YYDKDF (reference sequence). Deletions cut 0 bases from V and 0 bases from J, with 9 bases between. CDR3 in amino acids: CATSRDSGGSGNTIYF. The CDR3 nucleotides are TGTGCCACCAGCAGAGATAGCGGGGGCTCTGGAAACACCATATATTTT.

This clone has more than one count but fewer than ten. J is TRBJ1-6 and V is TRBV4-1; D ambiguous. Trimming pared 1 base from V and 6 bases from J, leaving 13 bases between. Germline V gene data show CDR1 as MGHRA and CDR2 as YSYEKL. This CDR3 contains 16 residues. The CDR3: CASSQVPGIGNSPLHF. In DNA, the CDR3 is TGCGCCAGCAGCCAAGTGCCGGGGATCGGTAATTCACCCCTCCACTTT.

This chain links TRBV6-4 with TRBJ2-6, with 8 positions matching TRBD2. The CDR3 has 16 amino acids. CDR1 is MRHNA, CDR2 SNTAGT, per germline. Germline trimming cut 2 bases from V and 0 bases from J; bases unmatched to any gene: 0. The CDR3 coding sequence is TGTGCCAGCAGTGACGGGACTAGCTCTGGGGCCAACGTCCTGACTTTC. This encodes CASSDGTSSGANVLTF.

V gene TRBV4-2 combines with J gene TRBJ1-2, with 7 bases matching TRBD1. The CDR3 spans 15 residues. Trimming at V came to 4 bases and at J to 0 bases, leaving 5 bases not matched to a gene. CDR1 is LGHNA, CDR2 YNFKEQ, per germline. As DNA, the CDR3 is TGTGCCAGCAGCCCGGGGACAGCTACTAACTATGGCTACACCTTC. Protein sequence: CASSPGTATNYGYTF.

This sequence joins TRBV27 and TRBJ1-6; D remains ambiguous. Trimming removed 6 bases at V and 6 bases at J, with 15 bases between. This CDR3 is built from 15 residues. CDR1 is MNHEY, CDR2 SMNVEV, per germline (reference sequence). The CDR3, as DNA: TGTGCCAGCAGGGGAAGAGGAGCGACTAATTCACCCCTCCACTTT. It codes for CASRGRGATNSPLHF.